A single T cell receptor (beta chain) is shown here with its context. Trimming shortened V by 4 bases and J by 1 base, and 16 bases separated the two germline ends. CDR1 and CDR2 (germline): ENHRY, SYGVKD. The CDR3 is made up of 17 amino acids. These data come from a study of control samples from healthy donors and cancer patients. Some clones are missing from TCRdb's copy, which holds only in-frame ones; the method was immunoSEQ multiplex PCR. The table shows 100,000 to 150,000 clones, with 93% occurring only once. V is TRBV10-3 and J is TRBJ2-2; maybe TRBD2 (6 bases). What was sequenced was PBMCs. The TCR originated in a man aged 45-65 years with head and neck cancer. In DNA, the CDR3 is TGTGCCATCAGTGGAACGGAGGGGAGAGAGAACACCGGGGAGCTGTTTTTT. Its protein product is CAISGTEGRENTGELFF.